A selection of T cell receptor beta chains follows, all from one sample in a study of blood T cells in healthy people across ages. Via MiXCR, TCRdb re-called the 5' RACE reads, giving one row per CDR3 protein. The sample contains about 800,000 distinct CDR3 sequences, approximately 25% of which appear only once. These same records also appear under a second study, on T cells of mothers and their children.

The specimen sequenced was blood. Receptors were obtained from a boy aged 5-17 years in good health. Both conserved end residues are part of each CDR3. The D gene is left open where the match is weak. Clone size, where shown, is once, few, many, or a class for clones that have expanded.

j_gene	abundance	d_gene	v_gene	CDR3nt	CDR3aa
TRBJ1-5	.	TRBD1	TRBV18	TGTGCCAGCTCACGAGAATTTCAACCGGGACAGGACCATTATAGCAATCAGCCCCAGCATTTT	CASSREFQPGQDHYSNQPQHF
TRBJ1-1	few	.	TRBV7-2	TGTGCCAGCAGCCCGACGGACAGAAACACTGAAGCTTTCTTT	CASSPTDRNTEAFF
TRBJ2-7	many	.	TRBV4-3	TGCGCCAGCAGCCAAGACGTCACCGACTTGCCCTACGAGCAGTACTTC	CASSQDVTDLPYEQYF
TRBJ2-1	few	.	TRBV7-2	TGTGCCCCTGGGGGGAATGAGCAGTTCTTC	CAPGGNEQFF
TRBJ2-7	few	TRBD1	TRBV19	TGTGCCAGTAGTTTTCTAGGACAGGGAGACGAGCAGTACTTC	CASSFLGQGDEQYF
TRBJ1-4	.	.	TRBV4-3	TGCGCCAGCAGCCTAGCCTTAGGAGCGACTAATGAAAAACTGTTTTTT	CASSLALGATNEKLFF
TRBJ2-7	.	TRBD2	TRBV4-2	TGTGCCAGCAGCCAAGTGGGATTAGCGGGAGCCTCCTACGAGCAGTACTTC	CASSQVGLAGASYEQYF
TRBJ2-5	.	TRBD2	TRBV7-9	TGTGCCAGCAACCACAGATTGGGACTAGCGGGACCCCAAGAGACCCAGTACTTC	CASNHRLGLAGPQETQYF
TRBJ2-3	.	TRBD2	TRBV6-5	TGTGCCAGTAGGAAGGGACTATGGGAGAATACGCAGTATTTT	CASRKGLWENTQYF
TRBJ2-5	few	.	TRBV20-1	TGCAGTGCCCCAAGAGGGGACTCCGTAACCCAGTACTTC	CSAPRGDSVTQYF
TRBJ2-5	.	.	TRBV3-1	TGTGCCAGCAGCGACCCGCGAGAGACCCAGTACTTC	CASSDPRETQYF
TRBJ2-5	.	.	TRBV28	TGTGCCAGCAGTTTCTCCGGGCAGGGAGAGACCCAGTACTTC	CASSFSGQGETQYF
TRBJ2-1	.	.	TRBV20-1	TGCAGTGCTAGCCCCAACTCGCTATCCTACAATGAGCAGTTCTTC	CSASPNSLSYNEQFF
TRBJ2-5	few	.	TRBV12-3/TRBV12-4	TGTGCCAGCAGCCCGACCCAGGGAGAAGAGACCCAGTACTTC	CASSPTQGEETQYF
TRBJ1-5	.	.	TRBV28	TGTGCCAGCAGTTTATCAGGGGTAGGGAATCAGCCCCAGCATTTT	CASSLSGVGNQPQHF
TRBJ1-2	.	.	TRBV4-3	TGCGCCAGCAGCCAAGATCCCAGGGAGATGTCGGAGGGCTACACCTTC	CASSQDPREMSEGYTF
TRBJ1-4	once	.	TRBV7-9	TGTGCCAGCAGCTCGGACAGATACTCAACTAATGAAAAACTGTTTTTT	CASSSDRYSTNEKLFF
TRBJ2-3	few	TRBD2	TRBV7-2	TGTGCCAGCAGCTTCACTGGACTAGCAACAGATACGCAGTATTTT	CASSFTGLATDTQYF
TRBJ2-1	few	TRBD2	TRBV9	TGTGCCAGCAGCGTAAGCCGAGGAACTAGCGGGGCCTACAATGAGCAGTTCTTC	CASSVSRGTSGAYNEQFF
TRBJ2-3	.	TRBD2	TRBV7-3	TGTGCCAGCAGCCCCGGGACTAGCGGGATGGCAGATACGCAGTATTTT	CASSPGTSGMADTQYF
TRBJ2-1	.	.	TRBV5-1	TGCGCCAGCAGAATGGGGGGGGCCGGGGATGAGCAGTTCTTC	CASRMGGAGDEQFF
TRBJ2-5	.	.	TRBV20-1	TGCAGTGCTAGAGATAACGGAACAGACGGTTTGGGGACCCAGTACTTC	CSARDNGTDGLGTQYF